This T cell receptor beta chain was recorded in a study of OX40 agonist ivuxolimab in advanced cancers. In the study overall: Hepatocellular carcinoma, melanoma, renal cell or head and neck cancer affected the dose-escalation patients. Partial responses were observed in three patients, of whom one had hepatocellular carcinoma and two had cutaneous melanoma. Study outcomes and limitations: Partial responders treated at 0.1-3.0 mg/kg exhibited clonal expansion among the lowest measured. At 0.1 to 3.0 mg/kg, CD4+ and CD8+ blood T cells expanded clonally by week 6.

The repertoire was sequenced with immunoSEQ multiplex PCR; TCRdb's copy has only in-frame clones and lacks some. The table has 85,000 to 100,000 clones, approximately 93% seen once. V lost 5 bases, J lost 0 bases, and 14 bases lay in between. The germline gives CDR1 SGHAT, CDR2 FQNNGV. The CDR3 sequence is 16 residues long. Remarks on this clone: Its target is unknown.

This specimen was CD4+ or CD8+ T cells sorted from blood, taken in a trial of the OX40 agonist ivuxolimab. V and J are TRBV11-2 and TRBJ2-1, with D tentatively TRBD1 (5 bases). The sequence derives from an adult with an advanced solid tumor such as melanoma, head and neck, liver or kidney cancer. This CDR3 is CASSPPTGASYNEQFF. The CDR3 DNA follows: TGTGCCAGCAGCCCGCCTACTGGGGCCTCCTACAATGAGCAGTTCTTC.